Shown below are 7 T cell receptor beta chains from a single sample sequenced in a study of blood T cell repertoires in COVID-19. Only in-frame clones appear in the TCRdb table, and some are missing; sequencing was by immunoSEQ multiplex PCR. The profile covers hundreds of thousands of clones, with 70% to 90% appearing a single time and 0.65% to 1% taken by the ten largest. Sequencing was done on a sample of peripheral blood. Receptor source: a man between 18 and 35 years old with COVID-19, enrolled during active disease.

The rearrangement uses TRBV11-2 and TRBJ2-2, with TRBD1 matching 9 bases. With V trimmed by 5 bases and J by 2 bases, 6 bases remained unmatched. The CDR3 extends over 16 amino acids. CDR1 and CDR2 from the germline V gene are SGHAT and FQNNGV. The CDR3 spells CASSRQDRGNTGELFF. The CDR3 region has the DNA TGTGCCAGCAGCCGGCAGGACAGGGGAAACACCGGGGAGCTGTTTTTT.

The CDR3 DNA reads as TGTGCCAGCAGCCAAGTCGACAATGAGCAGTTCTTC. Residues: CASSQVDNEQFF. The rearrangement joins TRBV3-1 (or the pseudogene TRBV3-2) to TRBJ2-1; D uncertain. The germline gives CDR1 LGHDT, CDR2 YNNKEL (reference sequence). This CDR3 region has 12 residues. V was cut by 1 base and J by 5 bases, with 3 bases left in between.

This chain uses TRBV5-1 with TRBJ2-1, with 7 positions matching TRBD2. This CDR3 has 14 amino acids. CDR1 is SGHRS and CDR2 is YFSETQ in the germline V gene. Trimming at V came to 0 bases and at J to 7 bases, leaving 4 bases not matched to a gene. The CDR3 DNA reads as TGCGCCAGCAGCTTGGAAGGAGCGGGGAATGAGCAGTTCTTC. This translates into CASSLEGAGNEQFF.

V usage is TRBV5-1 and J usage is TRBJ2-1; 14 positions match TRBD2. The V gene end was trimmed by 5 bases and the J gene end by 3 bases; junction bases not matched to a gene: 4. The CDR3 is made up of 16 amino acids. Per the germline V gene, CDR1 is SGHRS and CDR2 is YFSETQ. The CDR3 protein is CASSSGTSGSYNEQFF. CDR3 DNA sequence: TGCGCCAGCAGTTCAGGGACTAGCGGGAGCTACAATGAGCAGTTCTTC.

The V call is TRBV5-4, the J call TRBJ1-6; maybe TRBD1 (5 bases). V lost 0 bases and J 7 bases, leaving 20 bases between the germline ends. The CDR3 spans 18 residues. Germline CDR1 is SGHNT and CDR2 is YYREEE (reference sequence). The CDR3 DNA is TGTGCCAGCAGCTTGGGAGGCGCCAATAGGGGAAACAATTCACCCCTCCACTTT. Protein sequence: CASSLGGANRGNNSPLHF.

A remark on this clone: The junction does not match germline at one end; this may be a read error. V is TRBV5-5 and J is TRBJ2-1, with 8 positions matching TRBD1. Germline CDR1 SGHKS, CDR2 YYEKEE (reference sequence). This CDR3 contains 15 residues. The CDR3 coding sequence is TGTGCCAGCAGCGGAACGGGACAGGAGTACAATGGGCAGTTCTTC. It yields the protein CASSGTGQEYNGQFF.

The genes are TRBV27 and TRBJ2-4, with 8 positions matching TRBD2. The J segment lost 8 bases and the V segment lost 8 bases, leaving 11 bases of the junction unmatched. The CDR3 has 14 residues. CDR1 MNHEY and CDR2 SMNVEV come from the germline V gene (reference sequence). The CDR3 nucleotides read TGTGCCAGCTCCATAGCGGGATGGGCGCACATTCAGTACTTC. Translated: CASSIAGWAHIQYF.